Described below is a single TCR beta chain sequence and its context. The entry originates in a study of blood T cell repertoires in COVID-19. Germline values: CDR1 KGHDR, CDR2 SFDVKD. The CDR3 contains 19 residues. The ends lost 3 bases at V and 3 bases at J; junction bases unmatched: 14. The method was immunoSEQ multiplex PCR; TCRdb's version includes in-frame clones alone and lacks a portion of them. The sample includes more than 90,000 clones, around 92% of them seen just once. This rearrangement joins TRBV24-1 to TRBJ2-5; 11 nucleotides match TRBD2. The source material was peripheral blood. This sequence was found in a middle-aged man with active COVID-19. CDR3 nucleotides: TGTGCCACCAGTGATCCCCCCGGGACTAGCGGAGGCCCGAAAGAGACCCAGTACTTC. It yields the protein CATSDPPGTSGGPKETQYF.